Listed here is a single T cell receptor beta chain. This sample is part of a study of tumor-infiltrating lymphocytes in primary liver carcinoma. The CDR3 sequence is 13 residues long. Trimming removed 1 base from V and 3 bases from J, with 7 bases in between. Germline V gives CDR1 MGHRA, CDR2 YSYEKL. The study extracted blood RNA from unsorted whole blood and also extracted germline DNA. From around 500 ng total RNA, TCR beta cDNA was generated with a primer in the constant region. Three nested multiplex PCR rounds of slightly modified ARM-PCR generated TCR beta libraries. The first two PCR rounds, roughly 9 cycles each, used TRBV1-TRBV30 forward primers and a C-beta reverse primer. From the multiplex PCR reads, TCRdb called clonotypes with MiXCR, one entry per CDR3 protein. This table holds more than 150,000 distinct CDR3 sequences, 50% to 75% found once.

The chain uses TRBV4-1 and TRBJ2-7; D not certain. Sequencing was done on a sample of peripheral blood. The TCR sequence derives from a man aged 40-50 years with primary liver carcinoma and hepatitis B virus infection. The CDR3 DNA reads TGCGCCAGCAGCCAAGCTAATGACTACGAGCAGTACTTC. As protein: CASSQANDYEQYF.